The entry that follows covers one TCR beta chain sequence. Libraries were prepared by immunoSEQ multiplex PCR; TCRdb keeps only in-frame clonotypes and omits some of them. The sample has more than 200,000 clones, roughly 84% seen once. This specimen comes from a study of blood T cell repertoires in COVID-19. Study context: Donors of Cohort 3 who recovered were those that had two negative PCRs, clearance, or symptom resolution. Samples of COVID-19 (acute and convalescent) were obtained from the United States, Italy and Spain.

Clinical histories supplied by participants themselves formed the basis of cohort assignment. Trimming cost V 2 bases and J 7 bases; bases outside gene matches: 8. Per germline, CDR1 MDHEN and CDR2 SYDVKM. The CDR3 has 16 amino acids. Sequencing was carried out using PBMCs or T cells enriched from blood (not recorded which). The rearrangement links TRBV28 to TRBJ2-7, with 13 bases fitting TRBD2. The TCR was taken from a man aged 25 to 40 in a cohort exposed to, infected with or recovered from COVID-19 (not recorded which). The CDR3 spells CASSLTLAGGPGEQYF. The CDR3 nucleotides read TGTGCCAGCAGTTTAACACTAGCGGGAGGGCCGGGGGAGCAGTACTTC.